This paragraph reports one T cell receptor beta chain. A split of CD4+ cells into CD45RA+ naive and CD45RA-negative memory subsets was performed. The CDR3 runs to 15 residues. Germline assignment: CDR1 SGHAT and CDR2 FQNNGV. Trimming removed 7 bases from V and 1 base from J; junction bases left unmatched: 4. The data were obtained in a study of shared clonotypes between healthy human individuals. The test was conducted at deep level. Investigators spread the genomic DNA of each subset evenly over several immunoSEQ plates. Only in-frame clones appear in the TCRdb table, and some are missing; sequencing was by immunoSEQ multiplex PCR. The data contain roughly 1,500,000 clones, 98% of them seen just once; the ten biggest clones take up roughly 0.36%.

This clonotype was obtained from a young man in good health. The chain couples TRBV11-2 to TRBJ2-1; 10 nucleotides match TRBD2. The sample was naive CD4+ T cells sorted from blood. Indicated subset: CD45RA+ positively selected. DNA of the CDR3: TGTGCCAGCATCCCAGCGGGAGGGTCCTACAATGAGCAGTTCTTC. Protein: CASIPAGGSYNEQFF.